This T cell receptor beta chain appears in the sequencing data of a study of T cell responses to AZD1222 COVID-19 vaccine. General observations from the study: The CD4 TCRs associated with vaccination extended across spike and predominated at 160-218 and 743-854. Donor demographics were predominantly white British with a female majority; clonal diversity may be underestimated. Spike-specific TCR breadth rose after two AZD1222 doses, and depth rose as well. Per reports, nearly half of all spike-specific TCRs target regions that are unmutated in variants.

Profiling relied on immunoSEQ multiplex PCR, and the TCRdb table lists in-frame clones only, not all of them. Of some 60,000 clones listed, 80% to 90% are singletons. This CDR3 is 15 amino acids long. The germline gives CDR1 LGHDT, CDR2 YNNKEL (reference sequence). Trimming at V came to 4 bases and at J to 7 bases, leaving 10 bases not matched to a gene. Turning to this clone: Its cognate antigen is unknown.

The rearrangement uses TRBV3-1 (or the pseudogene TRBV3-2) and TRBJ2-7, with TRBD2 matching over 10 bases. Sequenced here: peripheral blood, sampled on day 0 of AZD1222 vaccination. The TCR sequence derives from an adult in good health. This CDR3 is CASSLWLAGEGEQYF. The CDR3 DNA sequence: TGTGCCAGCAGCCTTTGGCTAGCGGGAGAGGGGGAGCAGTACTTC.